A single sample is the source of the 21 T cell receptor beta chains below, sequenced in a study of T-cell reconstitution after alpha-beta-depleted transplantation in children. Unique molecular identifiers featured in how the TCRbeta library was prepared. TCRdb processed the PCR reads anew with MiXCR; each CDR3 protein has one entry. The sample yields about 830,000 distinct CDR3 sequences, 16% seen once. The sample here was PBMCs, mostly from graft donor cells, taken 360 days after TCRalphabeta/CD19-depleted stem cell transplant. Every receptor here comes from a male patient between 10 and 17 years old who had a stem cell transplant for acute lymphoblastic leukemia, so the T cells may come from the graft donor.

This clonotype was counted only a few times. The CDR3 protein is CASGPDTQYF. The CDR3 DNA is TGTGCCAGCGGGCCAGATACGCAGTATTTT. This chain connects TRBV2 to TRBJ2-3, with D uncertain. This CDR3 has 10 residues. Germline V lookup: CDR1 SNHLY, CDR2 FYNNEI. Trimming cost V 8 bases and J 4 bases, with 4 bases left between them.

This chain uses TRBV10-3 with TRBJ2-1, with 10 bases identical to TRBD2. CDR3 length: 17 amino acids. J was trimmed by 3 bases and V by 7 bases; bases with no gene match: 12. CDR1 and CDR2 from the germline V gene are ENHRY and SYGVKD. CDR3 DNA: TGTGCCATCACGGCCAGCGGGAGGGCCGAGGTCTACAATGAGCAGTTCTTC. Encoded protein: CAITASGRAEVYNEQFF.

This clonotype has more than one count but fewer than ten. The V and J genes are TRBV15 and TRBJ2-7; maybe TRBD2 (5 bases). The V gene lost 1 base and the J gene lost 6 bases, with 16 bases spanning the gap. CDR1 and CDR2 (germline): LNHNV, YYDKDF (reference sequence). There are 15 residues in the CDR3. CDR3: CATSRVGVYSPEQYF. CDR3 DNA: TGTGCCACCAGCAGAGTGGGAGTCTACTCACCCGAGCAGTACTTC.

The table lists this clonotype with a few counts. The chain couples TRBV12-3 or TRBV12-4 to TRBJ2-1; TRBD1 matches at 8 bases. The length of the CDR3 is 16 residues. The junction had 13 bases not matched to a gene; V was cut back by 5 bases and J by 7 bases. CDR3 loop: CASSLRWARGLNEQFF. The CDR3 DNA is TGTGCCAGCAGTCTACGTTGGGCCAGGGGGCTGAATGAGCAGTTCTTC.

This clonotype appeared a few times. The chain employs TRBV20-1 and TRBJ1-5, with D possibly matching TRBD1 (5 bases). This CDR3 region has 13 residues. V lost 3 bases and J lost 7, with 13 bases in between. Germline-derived CDR1 and CDR2 are DFQATT and SNEGSKA (reference sequence). The CDR3 DNA is TGCAGTGCTAGGTCTCAGGGCGGCCAGCCCCAGCATTTT. Protein: CSARSQGGQPQHF.

This clonotype was seen only a few times. The chain couples TRBV6-1 to TRBJ2-7; 7 bases map to TRBD1. V was clipped by 6 bases and J by 4 bases; unmatched bases: 9. CDR1 MNHNS and CDR2 SASEGT come from the germline V gene. The CDR3 consists of 14 residues. DNA of the CDR3: TGTGCCAGCAGGCCCCAGACAGGGAAATACGAGCAGTACTTC. It translates to CASRPQTGKYEQYF.

This clonotype has a handful of counts. One junction end does not reproduce the germline sequence, and a read error may be involved. This chain joins TRBV13 and TRBJ2-1, with D uncertain. The CDR3 extends over 13 amino acids. Germline-derived CDR1 and CDR2 are PRHDT and FYEKMQ (reference sequence). The CDR3 protein is CATSYGSYNEQFF. The CDR3 coding sequence is TGTGCCACCAGCTATGGCTCCTACAATGAGCAGTTCTTC.

This rearrangement joins TRBV2 to TRBJ1-1; 7 bases match TRBD1. The CDR3 has 16 residues. Germline V CDR1 and CDR2: SNHLY, FYNNEI. With 7 bases clipped from V and 6 bases from J, the junction kept 17 bases outside the gene matches. CDR3 DNA: TGTGCCAGCACTCCGAGGGGCAGGGGGAGCTCGGCTGAAGCTTTCTTT. Protein sequence: CASTPRGRGSSAEAFF.

This clonotype was seen a few times. The V and J genes are TRBV4-1 and TRBJ2-1, with TRBD2 matching over 8 bases. Germline CDR1 and CDR2: MGHRA and YSYEKL. The CDR3 length is 17 residues. V was clipped by 0 bases and J by 2 bases; unmatched bases: 6. The CDR3 nucleotides read TGCGCCAGCAGCCAAGAAGGCCCGGGACTAGCCTACAATGAGCAGTTCTTC. Translating it yields CASSQEGPGLAYNEQFF.

This clonotype was detected many times. The CDR3 coding sequence is TGTGCCATCGGGCGGGCCGGGGAGCTGTTTTTT. Residues: CAIGRAGELFF. The chain has TRBV10-3 and TRBJ2-2; tentative D call: TRBD2 (5 bases). V lost 8 bases and J 6 bases, leaving 7 bases between the germline ends. This CDR3 is 11 amino acids long. In germline, CDR1 is ENHRY, CDR2 SYGVKD.

The chain is built from TRBV21-1 and TRBJ2-7; TRBD1 is taken as the D call from the table, unchecked against the DNA. TRBV21-1 is a recognized pseudogene. The CDR3 is 13 residues long. The CDR3 loop is CASSITGWNEQYF. In DNA, the CDR3 is TGTGCCAGCAGCATTACAGGGTGGAACGAGCAGTACTTC.

This chain connects TRBV7-6 to TRBJ2-7; D call uncertain. The V end lost 0 bases, the J end lost 4 bases, and 10 bases lay between the germline ends. The germline V gene encodes CDR1 SGHVS and CDR2 FNYEAQ. The CDR3 contains 14 residues. Written as DNA, the CDR3 is TGTGCCAGCAGCTTAGCGCCTAGATTATACGAGCAGTACTTC. Encoded protein: CASSLAPRLYEQYF. Full variable domain (missing parts from reference TRBV7-6 and TRBJ2-7): GAGVSQSPRYKVTKRGQDVALRCDPISGHVSLYWYRQALGQGPEFLTYFNYEAQQDKSGLPNDRFSAERPEGSISTLTIQRTEQRDSAMYRCASSLAPRLYEQYFGPGTRLTVT.

A few counts support this clonotype. This chain connects TRBV5-1 to TRBJ2-4; D tentatively fits TRBD1 or TRBD2 (5 bases each). Looked up from germline, CDR1 is SGHRS and CDR2 is YFSETQ. The V and J ends lost 7 bases and 7 bases respectively, with 24 bases between them. The length of the CDR3 is 16 residues. The CDR3: CASGLGERYEGNIQYF. In nucleotides, the CDR3 is TGCGCCAGCGGTTTGGGGGAGCGGTATGAAGGGAACATTCAGTACTTC. The whole variable domain, filled in from reference TRBV5-1 and TRBJ2-4, reads KAGVTQTPRYLIKTRGQQVTLSCSPISGHRSVSWYQQTPGQGLQFLFEYFSETQRNKGNFPGRFSGRQFSNSRSEMNVSTLELGDSALYLCASGLGERYEGNIQYFGAGTRLSVL.

J is TRBJ2-3 and V is TRBV5-1; 7 nucleotides match TRBD2. This CDR3 region has 13 residues. Trimming took 0 bases from V and 12 from J; bases not matched to a gene: 7. Looked up from germline, CDR1 is SGHRS and CDR2 is YFSETQ. For the CDR3, the DNA is TGCGCCAGCAGCTTGGCCGGCACTAGCGTACAGTATTTT. It specifies CASSLAGTSVQYF. The full variable domain, in which reference TRBV5-1 and TRBJ2-3 provide the parts outside the CDR3, is KAGVTQTPRYLIKTRGQQVTLSCSPISGHRSVSWYQQTPGQGLQFLFEYFSETQRNKGNFPGRFSGRQFSNSRSEMNVSTLELGDSALYLCASSLAGTSVQYFGPGTRLTVL.

V and J are TRBV20-1 and TRBJ2-7, with D possibly being TRBD2 (5 bases). This CDR3 contains 14 residues. Germline assignment: CDR1 DFQATT and CDR2 SNEGSKA (reference sequence). CDR3 in amino acids: CSIVDSASSYEQYF. In DNA, the CDR3 is TGCAGCATCGTGGATAGCGCCAGCTCCTACGAGCAGTACTTC.

This clonotype occurred a few times. The V gene is TRBV3-1, the J gene TRBJ2-3; D uncertain. Germline assignment: CDR1 LGHDT and CDR2 YNNKEL (reference sequence). CDR3 length equals 12 residues. With 1 base removed from V and 9 bases from J, the gap between germline ends came to 8 bases. As DNA, the CDR3 is TGTGCCAGCAGCCAAGGATCCTCAACGCAGTATTTT. Translating it yields CASSQGSSTQYF.

The table lists this clonotype with a few counts. The J gene is TRBJ2-7, the V gene TRBV7-2; D possibly corresponds to TRBD2 (6 bases). This CDR3 has 14 amino acids. The V end lost 6 bases, the J end lost 7 bases, and 19 bases lay between the germline ends. The germline gives CDR1 SGHTA, CDR2 FQGNSA. The CDR3 DNA reads as TGTGCCAGCAGATCCCGGGAGTCCCTCGGGGAGCAGTACTTC. The encoded protein is CASRSRESLGEQYF. The full variable domain, in which reference TRBV7-2 and TRBJ2-7 provide the parts outside the CDR3, is GAGVSQSPSNKVTEKGKDVELRCDPISGHTALYWYRQSLGQGLEFLIYFQGNSAPDKSGLPSDRFSAERTGGSVSTLTIQRTQQEDSAVYLCASRSRESLGEQYFGPGTRLTVT.

The chain carries TRBV4-2 and TRBJ1-1; weak D call: TRBD1 (6 bases). CDR1 and CDR2 (germline): LGHNA, YNFKEQ. Trimming took off 10 bases at V and 2 bases at J, with 23 bases between the two ends. This CDR3 region has 16 residues. CDR3 bases: TGTGCCATCGGCCCCGGGGGCCTGTGCTATAACACTGAAGCTTTCTTT. Its protein product is CAIGPGGLCYNTEAFF.

This clonotype was detected only a few times. V is TRBV21-1 and J is TRBJ1-1; TRBD1 is taken as the D call from the table, unchecked against the DNA. TRBV21-1 is shown as a pseudogene. CDR3 size: 20 residues. This CDR3 reads CASSKSWNLEQGAMNTEAFF. The CDR3 nucleotides are TGTGCCAGCAGCAAATCTTGGAATCTAGAGCAGGGGGCGATGAACACTGAAGCTTTCTTT.

The table lists this clonotype with a few counts. This CDR3 is CASSLFYTLDTEAFF. The DNA for the CDR3 is TGTGCCAGCAGTTTGTTTTACACCTTAGACACTGAAGCTTTCTTT. The chain is built from TRBV12-3 or TRBV12-4 and TRBJ1-1; no firm D call. V was trimmed by 3 bases and J by 3 bases, leaving 14 bases between them. The CDR3 sequence is 15 residues long.

The sample holds a few counts of this clonotype. This chain links TRBV27 with TRBJ2-5; D is uncertain. The V end was cut by 2 bases, the J end by 5 bases, with 9 bases between. Per germline, CDR1 MNHEY and CDR2 SMNVEV (reference sequence). The CDR3 is 13 residues long. The CDR3 DNA follows: TGTGCCAGCAGTTTACACGTTGAGGAGACCCAGTACTTC. Translated, it gives CASSLHVEETQYF.